This T cell receptor (beta chain) was identified in a study of neoadjuvant anti-PD-1 for oral cavity cancer. Overall study context: Patients mostly received three to four biweekly nivolumab doses at 3 mg/kg before surgery.

The time point was: after neoadjuvant nivolumab, at surgical resection. These oral cavity squamous cell carcinomas were HPV-negative and locally advanced. Analysis of PBMCs was direct, with no culture step. This CDR3 comprises 18 residues. Germline CDR1 and CDR2: LGHNA and YNFKEQ. V was shortened by 1 base and J by 3 bases, with 20 bases between the two germline ends. Blood libraries mostly used approximately 450 ng genomic DNA, six replicates each. TCRdb's table, derived via immunoSEQ multiplex PCR, lists solely in-frame clones and lacks some. The sample contains roughly 46,000 clones, about three quarters of which appear only once.

The sequence derives from a person aged 35 to 85 with oral cavity squamous cell carcinoma. Sequenced material: PBMCs, taken after nivolumab (anti-PD-1) treatment. V usage is TRBV4-2 and J usage is TRBJ2-3; D possibly matches TRBD1 or TRBD2 (6 bases each). The chain's CDR3 is CASSQVLRRGAGTDTQYF. DNA for the CDR3: TGTGCCAGCAGCCAAGTCCTAAGGAGGGGGGCGGGGACAGATACGCAGTATTTT.